The entry below gives a single T cell receptor (beta chain) sequence along with its context. Trimming took 6 bases from V and 3 from J; bases not matched to a gene: 3. CDR1 is MDHEN, CDR2 SYDVKM, per germline. The CDR3 extends over 14 amino acids. TCRdb keeps only in-frame clones here, not all; method: immunoSEQ multiplex PCR. The data show just over 300,000 clones, with roughly 86% seen just once and around 10% held by the top ten. The entry originates in a study of blood T cell repertoires in COVID-19. Study-wide background: Spain, Italy and the United States supplied samples that represented acute and convalescent COVID-19.

Participants reported their clinical history, and cohort assignment relied on those reports. The chain is built from TRBV28 and TRBJ2-7; 12 nucleotides match TRBD2. Source material: PBMCs or T cells enriched from blood (not recorded which). The sequence was collected from a woman between 18 and 30 years old who had recovered from COVID-19. CDR3 DNA sequence: TGTGCCAGCAGGCCGGGACTAGCGGGCTACGAGCAGTACTTC. Translated, it gives CASRPGLAGYEQYF.